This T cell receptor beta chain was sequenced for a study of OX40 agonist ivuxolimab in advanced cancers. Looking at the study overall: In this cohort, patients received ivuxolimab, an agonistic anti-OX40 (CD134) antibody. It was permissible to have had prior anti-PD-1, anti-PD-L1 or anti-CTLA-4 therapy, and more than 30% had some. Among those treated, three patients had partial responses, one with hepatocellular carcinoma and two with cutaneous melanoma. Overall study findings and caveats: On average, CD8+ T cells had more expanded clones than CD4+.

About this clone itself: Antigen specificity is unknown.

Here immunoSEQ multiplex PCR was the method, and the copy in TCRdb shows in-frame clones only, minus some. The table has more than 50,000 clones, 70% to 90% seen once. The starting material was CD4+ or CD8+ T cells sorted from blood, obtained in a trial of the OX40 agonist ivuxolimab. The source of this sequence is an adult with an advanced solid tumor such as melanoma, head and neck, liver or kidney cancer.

In DNA form, the CDR3 reads TGTGCCAGCAGTGTCACAGGGAACAGAGGTGAAAAACTGTTTTTT. This sequence encodes CASSVTGNRGEKLFF. J is TRBJ1-4 and V is TRBV6-1; the D gene is possibly TRBD1 (6 bases). V was pared by 4 bases and J by 7 bases, with 16 bases between. Per the germline V gene, CDR1 is MNHNS and CDR2 is SASEGT. The CDR3 extends over 15 amino acids.